Listed here are 22 T cell receptor beta chains from one sample, sequenced in a study of T cells after yellow fever vaccination. TCRdb recomputed calls from the 5' RACE reads with MiXCR, one row per CDR3 protein. The data contain some 260,000 distinct CDR3 sequences, roughly 4.8% of them singletons. The sample was CD4+ T cells sorted from PBMCs, taken on the day of the yellow fever booster vaccination. The receptors derive from a man younger than 35 who received the YFV17D yellow fever vaccine.

This clonotype turned up a few times. The V gene is TRBV6-2 or TRBV6-3, the J gene TRBJ2-7; 9 bases are a match to TRBD1. CDR3 length: 15 residues. V shed 6 bases, J shed 2 bases, and the junction held 8 bases outside the gene matches. CDR1 and CDR2 from the germline V gene are MNHEY and SVGEGT. The DNA for the CDR3 is TGTGCCAGCAGACCTACCGGGACAGGGACCTACGAGCAGTACGTC. This sequence encodes CASRPTGTGTYEQYV.

This clonotype turned up a few times. The rearrangement links TRBV6-5 to TRBJ2-3; TRBD2 agrees at 12 bases. Trimming removed 6 bases from V and 3 bases from J; junction bases left unmatched: 10. This CDR3 region has 17 residues. Germline V gene data show CDR1 as MNHEY and CDR2 as SVGAGI. This CDR3 is CASSPTSGGRGTDTQYF. Written as DNA, the CDR3 is TGTGCCAGCAGCCCCACTAGCGGGGGGAGGGGAACAGATACGCAGTATTTT.

V is TRBV7-9 and J is TRBJ2-1; D possibly corresponds to TRBD2 (6 bases). Germline CDR1 and CDR2: SEHNR and FQNEAQ (reference sequence). Trimming shortened V by 3 bases and J by 7 bases, and 13 bases separated the two germline ends. This CDR3 is 14 amino acids long. CDR3 loop: CASSFTGDSNEQFF. In nucleotides, the CDR3 is TGTGCCAGCAGCTTTACCGGGGACTCGAATGAGCAGTTCTTC.

The rearrangement links TRBV5-1 to TRBJ2-7; 12 nucleotides match TRBD2. Germline V gene sequence: CDR1 SGHRS, CDR2 YFSETQ. V shed 4 bases and J 6 bases; nucleotides not matched to a gene: 17. The CDR3 extends over 18 amino acids. CDR3 DNA sequence: TGCGCCAGCAGCCGGGGACTAGCGGGCAATCATTTTGTCGGCGAGCAGTACTTC. Encoded protein: CASSRGLAGNHFVGEQYF.

The chain combines TRBV10-3 with TRBJ1-2, with unresolved D. Germline V CDR1 and CDR2: ENHRY, SYGVKD. CDR3 length: 13 residues. The V end lost 2 bases, the J end lost 5 bases, and 9 bases lay between the germline ends. The chain's CDR3 is CAISEDGSYGYTF. CDR3 DNA sequence: TGTGCCATCAGTGAGGACGGAAGTTATGGCTACACCTTC.

The CDR3 spells CASSTGGEETQYF. Written as DNA, the CDR3 is TGTGCCAGCAGCACAGGGGGCGAAGAGACCCAGTACTTC. J is TRBJ2-5 and V is TRBV11-2; the match to TRBD1 covers 9 bases. V shed 5 bases and J 3 bases; nucleotides not matched to a gene: 1. There are 13 residues in the CDR3. Germline-derived CDR1 and CDR2 are SGHAT and FQNNGV.

The chain employs TRBV27 and TRBJ1-2; a weak D match, TRBD1 (5 bases). The germline V gene has CDR1 MNHEY and CDR2 SMNVEV (reference sequence). The CDR3 totals 15 residues. The V end was cut by 6 bases, the J end by 5 bases, with 19 bases between. The CDR3 nucleotides read TGTGCCAGCAGGACGCAAGCAGGGCTCCGGTATGGCTACACCTTC. Its translation is CASRTQAGLRYGYTF.

The V and J genes are TRBV2 and TRBJ1-6; D is uncertain. CDR3 length equals 14 residues. The germline V gene has CDR1 SNHLY and CDR2 FYNNEI. Trimming left V 6 bases short and J 6 bases short, with 12 bases between. The CDR3 reads CASSDRRVNSPLHF. DNA for the CDR3: TGTGCCAGCAGCGATCGACGGGTTAATTCACCCCTCCACTTT.

The J gene is TRBJ1-1, the V gene TRBV6-6; D is possibly TRBD1 (5 bases). The V gene's germline CDR1 is MNHNY and CDR2 SVGAGI (reference sequence). V dropped 6 bases and J dropped 1 base, with 12 bases sitting between them. This CDR3 has 14 residues. CDR3 DNA: TGTGCCAGCAGCCGGCCCACAGGGAACACTGAAGCTTTCTTT. This translates into CASSRPTGNTEAFF.

This clonotype was seen at least ten times. V gene TRBV4-3 combines with J gene TRBJ2-3, with a tentative D call TRBD2 (7 bases). In germline, CDR1 is LGHNA, CDR2 YSLEER. CDR3 size: 15 residues. V lost 1 base and J 4 bases, leaving 12 bases between the germline ends. CDR3 in amino acids: CASSQVSGGPDTQYF. The CDR3 coding sequence is TGCGCCAGCAGCCAAGTGTCCGGGGGGCCAGATACGCAGTATTTT.

At least ten counts were recorded for this clonotype. The chain couples TRBV7-9 to TRBJ2-7, with 7 bases lining up with TRBD1. J was trimmed by 3 bases and V by 5 bases; bases with no gene match: 7. Germline V gives CDR1 SEHNR, CDR2 FQNEAQ (reference sequence). This CDR3 is built from 14 residues. The CDR3 bases are TGTGCCAGCAGCCCAGGGGGACACTTCTACGAGCAGTACTTC. This sequence encodes CASSPGGHFYEQYF.

This chain joins TRBV7-2 and TRBJ1-6; 8 nucleotides match TRBD1. Trimming at V came to 5 bases and at J to 11 bases, leaving 14 bases not matched to a gene. Germline V gives CDR1 SGHTA, CDR2 FQGNSA. The CDR3 contains 16 residues. Written as DNA, the CDR3 is TGTGCCAGCAGCCTCTACGGCGACAGGGGAAGTGCACCCCTCCACTTT. Translation: CASSLYGDRGSAPLHF.

The table lists this clonotype with a few counts. This sequence joins TRBV30 and TRBJ2-3; 7 nucleotides align to TRBD2. Germline V lookup: CDR1 GTSNPN, CDR2 SVGIG (reference sequence). V lost 5 bases, J lost 6 bases, and 11 bases stayed unmatched. The CDR3 is 14 residues long. The CDR3 spells CAWGDYSVLDTQYF. The DNA for the CDR3 is TGTGCCTGGGGGGACTATTCAGTTCTGGATACGCAGTATTTT.

This clonotype was found many times. The rearrangement uses TRBV24-1 and TRBJ2-3; 12 positions match TRBD1. The V gene's germline CDR1 is KGHDR and CDR2 SFDVKD. J gave up 4 bases and V 4 bases, and 14 bases lay outside the gene matches. The CDR3 has 19 amino acids. The CDR3 coding sequence is TGTGCCACCAGTGACCCCCGTGGTTGGGACAGGGGGCACGCAGATACGCAGTATTTT. The encoded protein is CATSDPRGWDRGHADTQYF.

This clonotype was observed a few times. The CDR3 sequence is CASRGHRGDTGELFF. The CDR3 region has the DNA TGTGCCAGCAGAGGTCACAGGGGAGATACCGGGGAGCTGTTTTTT. This rearrangement joins TRBV28 to TRBJ2-2, with 7 bases matching TRBD1. The CDR3 runs to 15 residues. In germline, CDR1 is MDHEN, CDR2 SYDVKM. The V gene end was trimmed by 6 bases and the J gene end by 5 bases; junction bases not matched to a gene: 9.

The chain combines TRBV6-5 with TRBJ1-6; D may be TRBD1 (5 bases). The CDR3 is made up of 15 amino acids. Germline assignment: CDR1 MNHEY and CDR2 SVGAGI. V lost 6 bases and J lost 4, with 13 bases in between. CDR3 bases: TGTGCCAGCAGCCGGGACGGGCCGTATAATTCACCCCTCCACTTT. As protein: CASSRDGPYNSPLHF.

This clonotype was recorded a few times. The CDR3 here is CASSLRGWGGNQPQHF. CDR3 in DNA: TGTGCCAGCAGCTTAAGGGGTTGGGGAGGCAATCAGCCCCAGCATTTT. The chain recombines TRBV7-3 with TRBJ1-5, with no clear D. Trimming pared 1 base from V and 2 bases from J, leaving 12 bases between. The CDR3 is 16 amino acids. CDR1 is SGHTA and CDR2 is FQGTGA in the germline V gene.

This clonotype was recorded at least ten times. This chain uses TRBV10-3 with TRBJ1-6; weak D call: TRBD1 (5 bases). CDR1 ENHRY and CDR2 SYGVKD come from the germline V gene. This CDR3 has 14 amino acids. V was pared by 10 bases and J by 7 bases, with 17 bases between. The CDR3 DNA follows: TGTGCCACCAAAGACGGCCGACAGAATTCACCCCTCCACTTT. It is translated as CATKDGRQNSPLHF.

This chain connects TRBV9 to TRBJ2-5; D gene ambiguous. The CDR3 is 16 amino acids. CDR1 SGDLS and CDR2 YYNGEE come from the germline V gene. V was shortened by 4 bases and J by 0 bases, with 16 bases between the two germline ends. CDR3 bases: TGTGCCAGCAGCAAAACGGACGGATGGTACCAAGAGACCCAGTACTTC. Its protein is CASSKTDGWYQETQYF.

This clonotype has only a few counts. The rearrangement links TRBV2 to TRBJ2-1; 7 bases are shared with TRBD1. With 7 bases clipped from V and 2 bases from J, the junction kept 2 bases outside the gene matches. CDR1 is SNHLY and CDR2 is FYNNEI in the germline V gene. The CDR3 length is 13 residues. CDR3 sequence: CASKRGPYNEQFF. The CDR3 DNA reads as TGTGCCAGCAAGAGGGGGCCCTACAATGAGCAGTTCTTC.

J is TRBJ2-5 and V is TRBV30, with TRBD1 matching 10 bases. This CDR3 is built from 14 residues. The V gene's germline CDR1 is GTSNPN and CDR2 SVGIG (reference sequence). Germline trimming cut 2 bases from V and 4 bases from J; bases unmatched to any gene: 4. The CDR3 DNA reads TGTGCCTGGAGTATGACAGGGGGCCGAGAGACCCAGTACTTC. It is translated as CAWSMTGGRETQYF.

This clonotype was recorded many times. V usage is TRBV12-3 or TRBV12-4 and J usage is TRBJ1-2; D is undetermined. Trimming removed 6 bases from V and 4 bases from J, with 15 bases in between. The CDR3 is 14 residues long. CDR3 sequence (DNA): TGTGCCAGCAGCCCGGGAGTGCAGGTCTATGGCTACACCTTC. It yields the protein CASSPGVQVYGYTF.